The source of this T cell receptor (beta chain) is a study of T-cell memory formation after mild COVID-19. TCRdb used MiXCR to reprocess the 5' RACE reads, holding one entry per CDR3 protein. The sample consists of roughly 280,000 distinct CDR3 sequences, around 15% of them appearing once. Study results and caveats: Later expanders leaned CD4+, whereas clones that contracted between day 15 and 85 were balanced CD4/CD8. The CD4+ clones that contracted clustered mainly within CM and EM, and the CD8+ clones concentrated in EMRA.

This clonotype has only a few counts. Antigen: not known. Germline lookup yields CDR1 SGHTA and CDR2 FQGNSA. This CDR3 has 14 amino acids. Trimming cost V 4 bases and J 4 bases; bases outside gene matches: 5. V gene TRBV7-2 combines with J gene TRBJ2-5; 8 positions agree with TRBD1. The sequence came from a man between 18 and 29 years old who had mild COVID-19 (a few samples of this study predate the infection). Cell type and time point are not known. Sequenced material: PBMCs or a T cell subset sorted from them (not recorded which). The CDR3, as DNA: TGTGCCAGCAGCTCCGGGACAGGTCTAGAGACCCAGTACTTC. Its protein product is CASSSGTGLETQYF.